The 18 T cell receptor beta chains presented below share a single source sample, sequenced in a study of T cell responses to AZD1222 COVID-19 vaccine. Measured with immunoSEQ multiplex PCR; TCRdb has only the in-frame clones, and not every one. The sample contains about 140,000 clones, 80% to 90% of which appear only once. The material sequenced was peripheral blood, taken on day 0 of AZD1222 vaccination. The receptor source for this set is an adult in good health.

The J gene is TRBJ1-1, the V gene TRBV7-9, with 9 bases lining up with TRBD1. The CDR3 contains 14 residues. Germline CDR1 SEHNR, CDR2 FQNEAQ (reference sequence). Trimming at V came to 1 base and at J to 7 bases, leaving 4 bases not matched to a gene. The chain's CDR3 is CASSLEGQGIEAFF. For the CDR3, the DNA is TGTGCCAGCAGCTTAGAGGGACAGGGCATTGAAGCTTTCTTT.

This chain uses TRBV15 with TRBJ1-5, with a possible D match to TRBD1 (6 bases). V lost 8 bases and J 0 bases, leaving 8 bases between the germline ends. The V gene's germline CDR1 is LNHNV and CDR2 YYDKDF (reference sequence). The CDR3 has 13 amino acids. The CDR3 DNA is TGTGCCACCGCAGGGGATAGCAATCAGCCCCAGCATTTT. This gives the protein CATAGDSNQPQHF.

This chain uses TRBV27 with TRBJ2-2, with TRBD1 identical over 7 bases. CDR1 and CDR2 (germline): MNHEY, SMNVEV (reference sequence). V was pared by 2 bases and J by 0 bases, with 0 bases of the junction left unmatched. CDR3 length equals 15 residues. CDR3 bases: TGTGCCAGCAGTTTAGACAGGGCGAACACCGGGGAGCTGTTTTTT. Residues: CASSLDRANTGELFF.

The CDR3 region has the DNA TGTGCCAGCAGTGAGGAGGCCCCGGTGGGAAAACTGTTTTTT. Encoded protein: CASSEEAPVGKLFF. This chain joins TRBV2 and TRBJ1-4; D remains ambiguous. The CDR3 has 14 amino acids. Between the trimmed V and J ends, which lost 3 bases and 10 bases, there was a span of 15 bases. The germline gives CDR1 SNHLY, CDR2 FYNNEI.

CDR3 loop: CAWSSRGSHSNQPQHF. The CDR3 region has the DNA TGTGCCTGGAGTTCCCGGGGCAGCCATAGCAATCAGCCCCAGCATTTT. The chain has TRBV30 and TRBJ1-5; D possibly corresponds to TRBD1 (5 bases). Trimming took off 2 bases at V and 0 bases at J, with 14 bases between the two ends. CDR1 GTSNPN and CDR2 SVGIG come from the germline V gene (reference sequence). The CDR3 covers 16 residues.

V is TRBV19 and J is TRBJ1-2; 7 nucleotides line up with TRBD1. The germline V gene has CDR1 LNHDA and CDR2 SQIVND (reference sequence). With 5 bases clipped from V and 4 bases from J, the junction kept 10 bases outside the gene matches. The CDR3 has 15 residues. The CDR3 DNA follows: TGTGCCAGTAGTCTCCACGACAGGGCGACCTATGGCTACACCTTC. This codes for CASSLHDRATYGYTF.

This clone was seen more than once but under ten times. The chain carries TRBV5-1 and TRBJ1-1, with unresolved D. This CDR3 is built from 13 residues. The V gene lost 1 base and the J gene lost 1 base, with 5 bases spanning the gap. Germline V CDR1 and CDR2: SGHRS, YFSETQ. DNA for the CDR3: TGCGCCAGCAGCTTGAATCCGAACACTGAAGCTTTCTTT. Amino acid sequence: CASSLNPNTEAFF.

This sequence joins TRBV30 and TRBJ2-7; D is ambiguous. CDR1 GTSNPN and CDR2 SVGIG come from the germline V gene (reference sequence). The CDR3 is 13 amino acids. V gave up 1 base and J gave up 8 bases, with 15 bases separating them. CDR3 coding DNA: TGTGCCTGGAGTGGTAGTCCGGCCCCTCAGCAGTACTTC. Its protein is CAWSGSPAPQQYF.

The J gene is TRBJ1-2, the V gene TRBV7-6; the D is unclear. V lost 1 base to trimming and J lost 5 bases, with 14 bases between them. Germline V gene data show CDR1 as SGHVS and CDR2 as FNYEAQ. The CDR3 covers 15 residues. CDR3 sequence: CASSLDPGGAYGYTF. The CDR3 DNA is TGTGCCAGCAGCTTAGACCCGGGAGGTGCATATGGCTACACCTTC.

For the CDR3, the DNA is TGTGCCAGCAGAAAGACAGGAAACTACGAGCAGTACTTC. Its protein is CASRKTGNYEQYF. This sequence joins TRBV6-5 and TRBJ2-7; D might be TRBD1 (6 bases). This CDR3 has 13 amino acids. CDR1 and CDR2 (germline): MNHEY, SVGAGI. Deletions cut 6 bases from V and 3 bases from J, with 12 bases between.

The V and J genes are TRBV13 and TRBJ2-5, with D unresolved. The V end lost 5 bases, the J end lost 5 bases, and 6 bases lay between the germline ends. The CDR3 is 11 amino acids. Germline V gene lookup returns CDR1 PRHDT and CDR2 FYEKMQ (reference sequence). The CDR3 loop is CASSHGETQYF. The CDR3 nucleotides are TGTGCCAGCAGCCACGGGGAGACCCAGTACTTC.

The V gene is TRBV6-6, the J gene TRBJ1-4, with D possibly being TRBD1 (6 bases). Germline CDR1 and CDR2: MNHNY and SVGAGI (reference sequence). The length of the CDR3 is 14 residues. Trimming left V 9 bases short and J 0 bases short, with 11 bases between. Written as DNA, the CDR3 is TGTGCCAGTAGTAACAGGGCAACTAATGAAAAACTGTTTTTT. Amino acid sequence: CASSNRATNEKLFF.

The chain links TRBV19 to TRBJ2-1, with 9 bases identical to TRBD1. The CDR3 totals 16 residues. The germline V gene has CDR1 LNHDA and CDR2 SQIVND (reference sequence). V lost 5 bases and J lost 0; bases outside the gene matches: 5. In DNA, the CDR3 is TGTGCCAGTAGTTGGGGGACAGGGAGCTCCTACAATGAGCAGTTCTTC. Protein product: CASSWGTGSSYNEQFF.

This rearrangement joins TRBV7-2 to TRBJ2-3; D not resolved. Germline CDR1 is SGHTA and CDR2 is FQGNSA. This CDR3 is built from 14 residues. Trimming took off 5 bases at V and 2 bases at J, with 11 bases between the two ends. The CDR3 DNA is TGTGCCAGCAGCAAACGGGCGAACACAGATACGCAGTATTTT. It is translated as CASSKRANTDTQYF. The full variable domain, its missing parts supplied by reference TRBV7-2 and TRBJ2-3, is GAGVSQSPSNKVTEKGKDVELRCDPISGHTALYWYRQSLGQGLEFLIYFQGNSAPDKSGLPSDRFSAERTGGSVSTLTIQRTQQEDSAVYLCASSKRANTDTQYFGPGTRLTVL.

This sequence joins TRBV7-9 and TRBJ2-5; 9 positions agree with TRBD2. V lost 6 bases, J lost 2 bases, and 7 bases stayed unmatched. Germline V lookup: CDR1 SEHNR, CDR2 FQNEAQ (reference sequence). CDR3 length: 15 residues. As DNA, the CDR3 is TGTGCCAGCAGGTCACCGCTAGCGGGGCAAGAGACCCAGTACTTC. It encodes CASRSPLAGQETQYF.

This sequence joins TRBV19 and TRBJ1-2; possibly TRBD1 for D (6 bases). V was shortened by 10 bases and J by 0 bases, with 18 bases between the two germline ends. From germline, CDR1 is LNHDA and CDR2 SQIVND (reference sequence). This CDR3 spans 15 amino acids. DNA of the CDR3: TGTGCCACCCGAGGGGGGCCCAATTCTAACTATGGCTACACCTTC. It specifies CATRGGPNSNYGYTF. The full variable domain, in which reference TRBV19 and TRBJ1-2 provide the parts outside the CDR3, is DGGITQSPKYLFRKEGQNVTLSCEQNLNHDAMYWYRQDPGQGLRLIYYSQIVNDFQKGDIAEGYSVSREKKESFPLTVTSAQKNPTAFYLCATRGGPNSNYGYTFGSGTRLTVV.

This chain connects TRBV7-2 to TRBJ1-1, with unresolved D. V dropped 1 base and J dropped 4 bases, with 10 bases sitting between them. The CDR3 is made up of 14 amino acids. Germline CDR1 SGHTA, CDR2 FQGNSA. The CDR3 DNA is TGTGCCAGCAGCTTAGATATGGGGTTCACTGAAGCTTTCTTT. Translating it yields CASSLDMGFTEAFF.

The rearrangement joins TRBV7-8 to TRBJ2-1; possibly TRBD1 or TRBD2 for D (5 bases each). The V gene lost 0 bases and the J gene lost 9 bases, with 6 bases spanning the gap. The CDR3 sequence is 12 residues long. Germline V gene sequence: CDR1 SGHVS, CDR2 FQNEAQ. The CDR3, as DNA: TGTGCCAGCAGCTTAGCGGGACCTGAGCAGTTCTTC. This encodes CASSLAGPEQFF.